These T cell receptor beta chains were read from a single sample in a study of cytomegalovirus exposure and HLA in healthy donors. TCRdb's copy holds only in-frame clones and misses some; the assay was immunoSEQ multiplex PCR. The repertoire includes around 200,000 clones, approximately 70% of them detected once, and 2.6% sits in the top ten. Specimen: PBMCs. Every receptor here comes from a man between 40 and 49 years old in good health and CMV-seropositive. Each CDR3 is given with its conserved first and last residue. The D gene is left open where the match is weak. The listing skips clone size in some rows; elsewhere it reads once, few, many or a size class.

v_gene: TRBV29-1
d_gene: TRBD2
j_gene: TRBJ2-3
abundance: -
len: 14
CDR3nt: TGCAGCGTTAAAACTAGCGGGGGCGCAGATACGCAGTATTTT
CDR3aa: CSVKTSGGADTQYF

v_gene: TRBV10-2
d_gene: -
j_gene: TRBJ1-6
abundance: -
len: 13
CDR3nt: TGCGCCAGCAGTGAGAGCCGAGTCTCACCCCTCCACTTT
CDR3aa: CASSESRVSPLHF

v_gene: TRBV2
d_gene: -
j_gene: TRBJ2-2
abundance: few
len: 14
CDR3nt: TGTGCCAGCAGTGAACTTTCGAACACCGGGGAGCTGTTTTTT
CDR3aa: CASSELSNTGELFF

v_gene: TRBV6-5
d_gene: -
j_gene: TRBJ1-1
abundance: few
len: 14
CDR3nt: TGTGCCAGCAGTTACAGGCGGCAGAACACTGAAGCTTTCTTT
CDR3aa: CASSYRRQNTEAFF

v_gene: TRBV6-1
d_gene: TRBD1
j_gene: TRBJ2-7
abundance: -
len: 16
CDR3nt: TGTGCCAGCAGTGCAGGGGGCCCTTGGGACGGAGGAGAGCAGTACTTC
CDR3aa: CASSAGGPWDGGEQYF

v_gene: TRBV5-4
d_gene: -
j_gene: TRBJ1-1
abundance: -
len: 13
CDR3nt: TGTGCCAGCAGCGAACCAGGGGTTAGGGAAGCTTTCTTT
CDR3aa: CASSEPGVREAFF

v_gene: TRBV6-5
d_gene: TRBD2
j_gene: TRBJ2-5
abundance: -
len: 14
CDR3nt: TGTGCCAGCAGACCGGGACTAGCGGTGGAGACCCAGTACTTC
CDR3aa: CASRPGLAVETQYF

v_gene: TRBV6-5
d_gene: TRBD1
j_gene: TRBJ2-1
abundance: -
len: 14
CDR3nt: TGTGCCAGCAGTTACTCGCAGGGGGCGGATGAGCAGTTCTTC
CDR3aa: CASSYSQGADEQFF

v_gene: TRBV4-1
d_gene: -
j_gene: TRBJ1-5
abundance: once
len: 13
CDR3nt: TGCGCCAGCAGCCTCCGGTCCGATCAGCCCCAGCATTTT
CDR3aa: CASSLRSDQPQHF

v_gene: TRBV4-3
d_gene: -
j_gene: TRBJ2-3
abundance: -
len: 17
CDR3nt: TGCGCCAGCAGCCAAGATTTGGTACGGGGTAACCCAGATACGCAGTATTTT
CDR3aa: CASSQDLVRGNPDTQYF

v_gene: TRBV19
d_gene: -
j_gene: TRBJ1-1
abundance: -
len: 13
CDR3nt: TGTGCCAGTAGTATAGTTTGGGGCGGTGAAGCTTTCTTT
CDR3aa: CASSIVWGGEAFF

v_gene: TRBV27
d_gene: -
j_gene: TRBJ1-5
abundance: -
len: 13
CDR3nt: TGTGCCAGCAGTTTGTACTCTTATCAGCCCCAGCATTTT
CDR3aa: CASSLYSYQPQHF

v_gene: TRBV19
d_gene: TRBD2
j_gene: TRBJ2-1
abundance: once
len: 15
CDR3nt: TGTGCCAGTAGTTATTCGGGGGGAACCTACAATGAGCAGTTCTTC
CDR3aa: CASSYSGGTYNEQFF

v_gene: TRBV7-8
d_gene: -
j_gene: TRBJ1-1
abundance: -
len: 13
CDR3nt: TGTGCCAGCAGCTTATTGAGAAACACTGAAGCTTTCTTT
CDR3aa: CASSLLRNTEAFF

v_gene: TRBV2
d_gene: TRBD1
j_gene: TRBJ2-1
abundance: -
len: 16
CDR3nt: TGTGCCAGCAGGGAACAGGGGGAATCTACAGTCCATGAGCAGTTCTTC
CDR3aa: CASREQGESTVHEQFF

v_gene: TRBV7-9
d_gene: TRBD2
j_gene: TRBJ2-3
abundance: -
len: 16
CDR3nt: TGTGCCAGCAGCCGACAGGGACTAGCGGGCACAGATACGCAGTATTTT
CDR3aa: CASSRQGLAGTDTQYF

v_gene: TRBV5-1
d_gene: -
j_gene: TRBJ1-2
abundance: -
len: 13
CDR3nt: TGCGCCAGCAGCTACGACAGCAAGGGTGGCTACACCTTC
CDR3aa: CASSYDSKGGYTF

v_gene: TRBV6-1
d_gene: -
j_gene: TRBJ2-7
abundance: once
len: 15
CDR3nt: TGTGCCAGCAGGGGGTTGGACAGAAAATCCTACGAGCAGTACTTC
CDR3aa: CASRGLDRKSYEQYF

v_gene: TRBV11-2
d_gene: -
j_gene: TRBJ1-2
abundance: -
len: 14
CDR3nt: TGTGCCAGCAGCTTAGATCGGACTGAAAATGGCTACACCTTC
CDR3aa: CASSLDRTENGYTF

v_gene: TRBV5-8
d_gene: TRBD1
j_gene: TRBJ1-3
abundance: -
len: 16
CDR3nt: TGTGCCAGCAGCTGGGTGAGGGGGCGATTTGGAAACACCATATATTTT
CDR3aa: CASSWVRGRFGNTIYF

v_gene: TRBV7-2
d_gene: -
j_gene: TRBJ2-1
abundance: -
len: 13
CDR3nt: TGTGCCAGCAGCTTACCCCCGGCGGGGGAGCAGTTCTTC
CDR3aa: CASSLPPAGEQFF

v_gene: TRBV11-2
d_gene: TRBD1
j_gene: TRBJ2-1
abundance: -
len: 15
CDR3nt: TGTGCCAGCAGCTTAAAGGACAGGAGCTTGAATGAGCAGTTCTTC
CDR3aa: CASSLKDRSLNEQFF

v_gene: TRBV11-2
d_gene: -
j_gene: TRBJ2-5
abundance: -
len: 11
CDR3nt: TGTGCCAGCAGCATCAAAGAGACCCAGTACTTC
CDR3aa: CASSIKETQYF

v_gene: TRBV6-5
d_gene: -
j_gene: TRBJ1-2
abundance: -
len: 14
CDR3nt: TGTGCCAGCAGGACGGGGGGGCTAGGCTATGGCTACACCTTC
CDR3aa: CASRTGGLGYGYTF

v_gene: TRBV10-3
d_gene: TRBD1
j_gene: TRBJ2-3
abundance: -
len: 15
CDR3nt: TGTGCCATCAGTGAAGGGACAGTGATCGGGGATACGCAGTATTTT
CDR3aa: CAISEGTVIGDTQYF

v_gene: TRBV29-1
d_gene: TRBD1
j_gene: TRBJ2-1
abundance: -
len: 13
CDR3nt: TGCAGCGTCTCCAGTGGGACAGTCAATGAGCAGTTCTTC
CDR3aa: CSVSSGTVNEQFF

v_gene: TRBV5-5
d_gene: TRBD2
j_gene: TRBJ2-7
abundance: few
len: 13
CDR3nt: TGTGCCAGCGTAGCGGGACGCCACTACGAGCAGTACTTC
CDR3aa: CASVAGRHYEQYF

v_gene: TRBV5-1
d_gene: -
j_gene: TRBJ1-1
abundance: -
len: 16
CDR3nt: TGCGCCAGCAGCAGAGGCCCCCAGGGATCCGACACTGAAGCTTTCTTT
CDR3aa: CASSRGPQGSDTEAFF

v_gene: TRBV5-1
d_gene: -
j_gene: TRBJ2-3
abundance: few
len: 12
CDR3nt: TGCGCCAGCAGCTCCTTGGGGAGCTGGCAGTATTTT
CDR3aa: CASSSLGSWQYF

v_gene: TRBV18
d_gene: -
j_gene: TRBJ2-3
abundance: -
len: 17
CDR3nt: TGTGCCAGCTCACTTCCCATGAGGGCTGATATAGCAGATACGCAGTATTTT
CDR3aa: CASSLPMRADIADTQYF

v_gene: TRBV7-9
d_gene: TRBD2
j_gene: TRBJ2-5
abundance: few
len: 14
CDR3nt: TGTGCCAGCAGCTTTTTAGCGGGGGGAGAGACCCAGTACTTC
CDR3aa: CASSFLAGGETQYF

v_gene: TRBV13
d_gene: TRBD1
j_gene: TRBJ2-1
abundance: -
len: 15
CDR3nt: TGTGCCAGCAGCCTTGGACAGGGGGCCGGGGATGAGCAGTTCTTC
CDR3aa: CASSLGQGAGDEQFF

v_gene: TRBV6-5
d_gene: -
j_gene: TRBJ2-5
abundance: -
len: 13
CDR3nt: TGTGCCAGCAGTTACAATAGGGGGGAGACCCAGTACTTC
CDR3aa: CASSYNRGETQYF

v_gene: TRBV6-5
d_gene: -
j_gene: TRBJ1-5
abundance: once
len: 14
CDR3nt: TGTGCCAGCATGAGAGGGCGGACTGGTCAGCCCCAGCATTTT
CDR3aa: CASMRGRTGQPQHF

v_gene: TRBV7-3
d_gene: TRBD1
j_gene: TRBJ2-1
abundance: -
len: 16
CDR3nt: TGTGCCAGCAGCTGGTCCGGGACAAGGGGGCACAATGAGCAGTTCTTC
CDR3aa: CASSWSGTRGHNEQFF

v_gene: TRBV7-8
d_gene: TRBD1
j_gene: TRBJ2-7
abundance: -
len: 16
CDR3nt: TGTGCCAGCAGCTTAGACTCCGGGACAGCTTCCTACGAGCAGTACTTC
CDR3aa: CASSLDSGTASYEQYF

v_gene: TRBV23-1
d_gene: -
j_gene: TRBJ1-1
abundance: -
len: 13
CDR3nt: TGCGCCAGCCCCCGCGGGGTAGGCACTGAAGCTTTCTTT
CDR3aa: CASPRGVGTEAFF

v_gene: TRBV4-1
d_gene: TRBD2
j_gene: TRBJ2-1
abundance: -
len: 19
CDR3nt: TGCGCCAGCAGCCTTAAAAGGGCAGCGGGGGGGATAACTAACAATGAGCAGTTCTTC
CDR3aa: CASSLKRAAGGITNNEQFF

v_gene: TRBV9
d_gene: -
j_gene: TRBJ1-1
abundance: -
len: 14
CDR3nt: TGTGCCAGCACGGTCGCGGGGGGCAACACTGAAGCTTTCTTT
CDR3aa: CASTVAGGNTEAFF

v_gene: TRBV5-1
d_gene: -
j_gene: TRBJ2-5
abundance: -
len: 13
CDR3nt: TGCGCCAGCAGCTTGGGGGACACCTCGGTGCAGTACTTC
CDR3aa: CASSLGDTSVQYF

v_gene: TRBV6-1
d_gene: -
j_gene: TRBJ1-2
abundance: few
len: 16
CDR3nt: TGTGCCAGCAGTGAAGGCCGTGGACAGCGACTCTATGGCTACACCTTC
CDR3aa: CASSEGRGQRLYGYTF

v_gene: TRBV28
d_gene: -
j_gene: TRBJ1-5
abundance: -
len: 15
CDR3nt: TGTGCCAGCAGGGAGCGGGGGTCTAGCAATCAGCCCCAGCATTTT
CDR3aa: CASRERGSSNQPQHF

v_gene: TRBV7-2
d_gene: -
j_gene: TRBJ2-2
abundance: -
len: 17
CDR3nt: TGTGCCAGCAGCTCTCCCAGAGGGCCCACGAGCACCGGGGAGCTGTTTTTT
CDR3aa: CASSSPRGPTSTGELFF

v_gene: TRBV13
d_gene: -
j_gene: TRBJ1-2
abundance: -
len: 13
CDR3nt: TGTGCCAGCAGCGGCGGAGGGAAAGGGGGCTACACCTTC
CDR3aa: CASSGGGKGGYTF

v_gene: TRBV2
d_gene: -
j_gene: TRBJ1-3
abundance: -
len: 16
CDR3nt: TGTGCCAGCAATCCGGGGTATACCAACTCTGGAAACACCATATATTTT
CDR3aa: CASNPGYTNSGNTIYF

v_gene: TRBV5-6
d_gene: -
j_gene: TRBJ1-2
abundance: -
len: 14
CDR3nt: TGTGCCAGCAGCCTAGGAGATACTAACTATGGCTACACCTTC
CDR3aa: CASSLGDTNYGYTF

v_gene: TRBV19
d_gene: -
j_gene: TRBJ1-5
abundance: -
len: 14
CDR3nt: TGTGCCAGTAGTATGATCGGAGGGAATCAGCCCCAGCATTTT
CDR3aa: CASSMIGGNQPQHF

v_gene: TRBV6-5
d_gene: -
j_gene: TRBJ1-2
abundance: -
len: 13
CDR3nt: TGTGCCAGCAGTTACACAGCTAACTATGGCTACACCTTC
CDR3aa: CASSYTANYGYTF

v_gene: TRBV27
d_gene: -
j_gene: TRBJ2-6
abundance: -
len: 16
CDR3nt: TGTGCCAGCAGTTTATCGAGGAGCTCTGGGGCCAACGTCCTGACTTTC
CDR3aa: CASSLSRSSGANVLTF

v_gene: TRBV5-1
d_gene: -
j_gene: TRBJ2-2
abundance: -
len: 15
CDR3nt: TGCGCCAGCAGCTGGGGACTGCAGGACACCGGGGAGCTGTTTTTT
CDR3aa: CASSWGLQDTGELFF

v_gene: TRBV7-9
d_gene: TRBD1
j_gene: TRBJ1-4
abundance: -
len: 14
CDR3nt: TGTGCCAGCAGCTTTGGTCAGGGGGAGGAAAAACTGTTTTTT
CDR3aa: CASSFGQGEEKLFF

v_gene: TRBV6-5
d_gene: -
j_gene: TRBJ1-5
abundance: once
len: 14
CDR3nt: TGTGCCAGCAGTTACACAGGGTTCAATCAGCCCCAGCATTTT
CDR3aa: CASSYTGFNQPQHF

v_gene: TRBV5-1
d_gene: -
j_gene: TRBJ2-2
abundance: -
len: 13
CDR3nt: TGCGCCAGCAGCCTCCAGGGCACCGGGGAGCTGTTTTTT
CDR3aa: CASSLQGTGELFF

v_gene: TRBV11-3
d_gene: -
j_gene: TRBJ2-2
abundance: -
len: 17
CDR3nt: TGTGCCAGCAGCTTAGAAGCGGGGGGACAGGCGACCGGGGAGCTGTTTTTT
CDR3aa: CASSLEAGGQATGELFF